Following are 12 T cell receptor beta chains from one sample sequenced in a study of cytomegalovirus exposure and HLA in healthy donors. The assay was immunoSEQ multiplex PCR, and TCRdb's table has in-frame clones only and misses some. The data hold 65,000 or so clones, with 92% observed a single time. The sequencing input was PBMCs. The receptors here all came from a woman aged 18-35 years in good health and CMV-seronegative.

The chain recombines TRBV6-1 with TRBJ1-5, with a tentative D call TRBD1 (5 bases). V lost 4 bases and J 6 bases, leaving 13 bases between the germline ends. This CDR3 has 14 residues. Germline CDR1 reads MNHNS; CDR2 reads SASEGT. The DNA of the CDR3 is TGTGCCAGCAGTGGGGGGGTTGAGGTTCAGCCCCAGCATTTT. It yields the protein CASSGGVEVQPQHF.

CDR3 residues: CASSQPGQGIRGYTF. As DNA, the CDR3 is TGTGCCAGCAGCCAACCGGGACAGGGGATTCGTGGCTACACCTTC. The gene calls are TRBV5-5 and TRBJ1-2; 10 bases are a match to TRBD1. The CDR3 consists of 15 residues. The V gene end was trimmed by 4 bases and the J gene end by 7 bases; junction bases not matched to a gene: 10. Germline V gives CDR1 SGHKS, CDR2 YYEKEE (reference sequence). Drawing the rest from reference TRBV5-5 and TRBJ1-2, the complete variable domain is DAGVTQSPTHLIKTRGQQVTLRCSPISGHKSVSWYQQVLGQGPQFIFQYYEKEERGRGNFPDRFSARQFPNYSSELNVNALLLGDSALYLCASSQPGQGIRGYTFGSGTRLTVV.

V usage is TRBV7-2 and J usage is TRBJ2-6; possible D gene TRBD1, 5 bases. Germline CDR1 and CDR2: SGHTA and FQGNSA. The CDR3 runs to 18 residues. V was pared by 0 bases and J by 0 bases, with 12 bases between. For the CDR3, the DNA is TGTGCCAGCAGCTTAGCGAAAGGGGCGGACTCTGGGGCCAACGTCCTGACTTTC. It yields the protein CASSLAKGADSGANVLTF.

The V gene is TRBV6-1, the J gene TRBJ2-7; D is possibly TRBD2 (5 bases). Trimming stripped 4 bases from V and 3 bases from J, with 16 bases between. The CDR3 is 15 residues long. Germline V gene data show CDR1 as MNHNS and CDR2 as SASEGT. The CDR3, as DNA: TGTGCCAGCAGTGGGACCGCGGCCGGGGTCTACGAGCAGTACTTC. This gives the protein CASSGTAAGVYEQYF.

The table lists this clone with a count of one. The chain joins TRBV6-1 to TRBJ2-1, with a possible D match to TRBD1 (6 bases). The V and J ends lost 6 bases and 2 bases respectively, with 11 bases between them. The CDR3 is 14 amino acids. Per the germline V gene, CDR1 is MNHNS and CDR2 is SASEGT. Here the CDR3 reads CASSLQGTYNEQFF. CDR3 DNA: TGTGCCAGCAGCTTACAGGGTACCTACAATGAGCAGTTCTTC.

The chain is built from TRBV6-4 and TRBJ2-3; D is possibly TRBD1 (8 bases). Germline lookup yields CDR1 MRHNA and CDR2 SNTAGT. CDR3 length: 15 residues. The germline V and J ends were trimmed by 7 bases and 1 base, with 15 bases remaining between them. Here the CDR3 reads CASTGGGQGTDTQYF. The CDR3 nucleotides read TGTGCCAGCACCGGCGGGGGACAGGGCACAGATACGCAGTATTTT.

This clone was detected only a few times. The rearrangement joins TRBV4-2 to TRBJ1-2, with D uncertain. CDR1 is LGHNA and CDR2 is YNFKEQ in the germline V gene. Trimming shortened V by 0 bases and J by 2 bases, and 10 bases separated the two germline ends. The CDR3 is 15 residues long. The CDR3 region is CASSQDLMSNYGYTF. Written as DNA, the CDR3 is TGTGCCAGCAGCCAAGATCTTATGTCCAACTATGGCTACACCTTC.

CDR3 loop: CASSLLASYEQYF. DNA for the CDR3: TGTGCCAGCAGCCTCCTAGCCTCCTACGAGCAGTACTTC. This rearrangement joins TRBV11-3 to TRBJ2-7, with D possibly being TRBD2 (5 bases). Germline loops: CDR1 SGHNT, CDR2 YENEEA. The ends were cut back, 5 bases at V and 0 bases at J, with 8 bases in the middle. The CDR3 consists of 13 residues.

The CDR3 nucleotides read TGCAGCGCTCTAGGCGTGGGACATATCTACGAGCAGTACTTC. Translation gives CSALGVGHIYEQYF. This rearrangement joins TRBV29-1 to TRBJ2-7; D possibly corresponds to TRBD1 (6 bases). V was cut by 7 bases and J by 3 bases, with 19 bases left in between. Germline V gene data show CDR1 as SQVTM and CDR2 as ANQGSEA. The CDR3 has 14 residues.

V usage is TRBV10-3 and J usage is TRBJ2-2, with 10 nucleotides matching TRBD2. The CDR3 covers 13 residues. With 8 bases clipped from V and 7 bases from J, the junction kept 4 bases outside the gene matches. Germline CDR1 and CDR2: ENHRY and SYGVKD. The CDR3 sequence: CAIGTSAFGELFF. The DNA of the CDR3 is TGTGCCATCGGGACTAGCGCGTTCGGGGAGCTGTTTTTT.

The genes are TRBV10-1 and TRBJ2-7, with TRBD2 matching over 8 bases. Germline V gene data show CDR1 as WNHNN and CDR2 as SYGVQD (reference sequence). This CDR3 spans 15 amino acids. Losses at the gene ends were 7 bases for V and 0 bases for J; bases not matched to a gene: 8. The CDR3 protein is CASNWVAGYSYEQYF. CDR3 bases: TGCGCCAGCAATTGGGTAGCGGGGTACTCCTACGAGCAGTACTTC.

The chain joins TRBV7-8 to TRBJ2-1; D is unclear. This CDR3 contains 13 residues. The V end lost 2 bases, the J end lost 8 bases, and 10 bases lay between the germline ends. The germline V gene has CDR1 SGHVS and CDR2 FQNEAQ. The CDR3 DNA reads TGTGCCAGCAGCTTACAGAGGTTGGATGAGCAGTTCTTC. It yields the protein CASSLQRLDEQFF.